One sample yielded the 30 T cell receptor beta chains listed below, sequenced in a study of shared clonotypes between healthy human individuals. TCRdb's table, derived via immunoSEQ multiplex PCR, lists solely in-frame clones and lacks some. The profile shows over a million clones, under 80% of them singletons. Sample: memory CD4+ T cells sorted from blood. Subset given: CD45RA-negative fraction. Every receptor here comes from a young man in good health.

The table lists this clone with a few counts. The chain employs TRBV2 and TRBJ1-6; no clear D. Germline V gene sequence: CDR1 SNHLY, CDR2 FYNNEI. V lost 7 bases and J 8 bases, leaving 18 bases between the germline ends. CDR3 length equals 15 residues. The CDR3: CASTLQGENYSPLHF. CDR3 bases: TGTGCCAGCACCCTTCAAGGCGAAAACTATTCACCCCTCCACTTT. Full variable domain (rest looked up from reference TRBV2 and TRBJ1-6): EPEVTQTPSHQVTQMGQEVILRCVPISNHLYFYWYRQILGQKVEFLVSFYNNEISEKSEIFDDQFSVERPDGSNFTLKIRSTKLEDSAMYFCASTLQGENYSPLHFGNGTRLTVT.

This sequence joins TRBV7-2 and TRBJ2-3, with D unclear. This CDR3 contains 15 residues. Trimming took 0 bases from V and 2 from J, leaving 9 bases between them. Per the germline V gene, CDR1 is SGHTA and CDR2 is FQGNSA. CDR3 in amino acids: CASSLASRSTDTQYF. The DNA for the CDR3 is TGTGCCAGCAGCTTAGCTTCCCGGTCCACAGATACGCAGTATTTT.

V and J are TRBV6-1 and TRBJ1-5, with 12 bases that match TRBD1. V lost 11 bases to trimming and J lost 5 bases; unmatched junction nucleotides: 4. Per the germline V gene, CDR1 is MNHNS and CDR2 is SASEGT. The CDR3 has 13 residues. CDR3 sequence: CAGGQGAHQPQHF. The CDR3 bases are TGTGCCGGGGGACAGGGGGCACATCAGCCCCAGCATTTT.

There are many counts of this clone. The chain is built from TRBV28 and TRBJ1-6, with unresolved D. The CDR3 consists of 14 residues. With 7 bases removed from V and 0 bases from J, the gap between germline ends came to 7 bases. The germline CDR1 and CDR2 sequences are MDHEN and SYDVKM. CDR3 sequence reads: CASTISSYNSPLHF. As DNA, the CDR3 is TGTGCCAGCACGATAAGCTCCTATAATTCACCCCTCCACTTT.

CDR3 sequence: CASSTRTGEDYGYTF. The CDR3, as DNA: TGTGCCAGTAGTACCCGGACAGGGGAGGACTATGGCTACACCTTC. This chain joins TRBV19 and TRBJ1-2; 9 bases align to TRBD1. The V and J ends lost 4 bases and 3 bases, in that order; junction bases with no gene match: 6. Germline V gene lookup returns CDR1 LNHDA and CDR2 SQIVND (reference sequence). This CDR3 has 15 amino acids.

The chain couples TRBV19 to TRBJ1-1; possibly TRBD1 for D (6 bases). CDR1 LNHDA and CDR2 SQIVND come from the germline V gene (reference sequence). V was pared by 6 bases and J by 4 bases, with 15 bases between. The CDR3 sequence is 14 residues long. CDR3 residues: CASRDTGGGTEAFF. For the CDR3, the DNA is TGTGCCAGTAGGGATACGGGAGGGGGCACTGAAGCTTTCTTT.

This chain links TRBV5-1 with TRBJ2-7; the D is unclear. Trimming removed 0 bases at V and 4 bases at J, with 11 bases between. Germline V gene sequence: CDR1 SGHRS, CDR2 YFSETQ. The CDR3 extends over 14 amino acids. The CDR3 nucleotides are TGCGCCAGCAGCTTGGCGATGGGCCGGTACGAGCAGTACTTC. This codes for CASSLAMGRYEQYF.

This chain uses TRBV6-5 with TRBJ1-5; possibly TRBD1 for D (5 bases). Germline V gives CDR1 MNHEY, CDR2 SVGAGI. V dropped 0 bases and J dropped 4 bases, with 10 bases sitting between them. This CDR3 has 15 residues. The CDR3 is CASSYSNQGNQPQHF. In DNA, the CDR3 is TGTGCCAGCAGTTACTCGAACCAGGGAAATCAGCCCCAGCATTTT.

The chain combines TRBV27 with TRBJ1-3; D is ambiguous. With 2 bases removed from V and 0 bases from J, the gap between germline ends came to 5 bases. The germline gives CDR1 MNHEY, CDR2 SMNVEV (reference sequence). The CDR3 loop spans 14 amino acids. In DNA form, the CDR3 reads TGTGCCAGCAGTTTAGGGATCTCTGGAAACACCATATATTTT. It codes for CASSLGISGNTIYF.

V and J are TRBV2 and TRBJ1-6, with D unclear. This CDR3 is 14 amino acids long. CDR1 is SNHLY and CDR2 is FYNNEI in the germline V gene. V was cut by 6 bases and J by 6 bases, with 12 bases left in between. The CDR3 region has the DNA TGTGCCAGCAGCTCCCTGGGAGGTAATTCACCCCTCCACTTT. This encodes CASSSLGGNSPLHF. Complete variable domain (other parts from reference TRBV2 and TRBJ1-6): EPEVTQTPSHQVTQMGQEVILRCVPISNHLYFYWYRQILGQKVEFLVSFYNNEISEKSEIFDDQFSVERPDGSNFTLKIRSTKLEDSAMYFCASSSLGGNSPLHFGNGTRLTVT.

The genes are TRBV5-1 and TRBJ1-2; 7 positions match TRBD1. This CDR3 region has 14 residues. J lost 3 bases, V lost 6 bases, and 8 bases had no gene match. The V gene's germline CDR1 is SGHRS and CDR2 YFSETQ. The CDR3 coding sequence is TGCGCCAGCACAGAGACAGGGAACGACTATGGCTACACCTTC. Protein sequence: CASTETGNDYGYTF.

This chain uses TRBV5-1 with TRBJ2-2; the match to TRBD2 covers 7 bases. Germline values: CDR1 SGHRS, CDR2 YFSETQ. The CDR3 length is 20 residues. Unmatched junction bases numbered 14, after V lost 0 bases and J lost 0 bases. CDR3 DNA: TGCGCCAGCAGCTTGGCTCCCGGGGGGACTGGCGGGGCGAACACCGGGGAGCTGTTTTTT. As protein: CASSLAPGGTGGANTGELFF.

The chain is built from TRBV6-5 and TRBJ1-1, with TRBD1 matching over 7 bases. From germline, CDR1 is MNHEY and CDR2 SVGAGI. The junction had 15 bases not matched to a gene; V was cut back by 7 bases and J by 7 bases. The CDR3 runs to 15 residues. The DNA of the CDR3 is TGTGCCAGCACAAAGGGAGGGGGCCAACTCGGTGAAGCTTTCTTT. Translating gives CASTKGGGQLGEAFF.

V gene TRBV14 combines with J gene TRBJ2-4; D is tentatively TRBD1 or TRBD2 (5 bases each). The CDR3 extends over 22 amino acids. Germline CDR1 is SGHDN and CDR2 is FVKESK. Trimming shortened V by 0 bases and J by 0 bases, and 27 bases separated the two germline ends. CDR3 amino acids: CASSQESIQGRVTSVAKNIQYF. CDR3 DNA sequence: TGTGCCAGCAGCCAAGAGAGCATCCAGGGACGGGTAACATCCGTAGCCAAAAACATTCAGTACTTC.

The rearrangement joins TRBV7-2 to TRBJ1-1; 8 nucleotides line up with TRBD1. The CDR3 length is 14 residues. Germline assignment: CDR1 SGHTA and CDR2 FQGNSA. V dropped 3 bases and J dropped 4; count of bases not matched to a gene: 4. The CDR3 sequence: CASSLGQVRTEAFF. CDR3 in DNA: TGTGCCAGCAGCTTGGGACAGGTTCGCACTGAAGCTTTCTTT.

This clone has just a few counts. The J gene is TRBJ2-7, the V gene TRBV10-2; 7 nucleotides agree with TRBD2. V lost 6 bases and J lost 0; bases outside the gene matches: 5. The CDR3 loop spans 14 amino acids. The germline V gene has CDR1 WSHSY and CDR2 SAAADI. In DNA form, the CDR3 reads TGCGCCAGCAGATCCGGGGGGACCTCCTACGAGCAGTACTTC. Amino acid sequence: CASRSGGTSYEQYF.

The CDR3 DNA follows: TGTGCCTGGAGGGGGGCAGCGGGACAGGGTAAAGCTTTCTTT. The encoded protein is CAWRGAAGQGKAFF. The J gene is TRBJ1-1, the V gene TRBV30; 9 bases are shared with TRBD1. From germline, CDR1 is GTSNPN and CDR2 SVGIG (reference sequence). V dropped 3 bases and J dropped 9; count of bases not matched to a gene: 11. The CDR3 is 14 amino acids. The entire variable domain, with the rest obtained from reference TRBV30 and TRBJ1-1, is as follows: SQTIHQWPATLVQPVGSPLSLECTVEGTSNPNLYWYRQAAGRGLQLLFYSVGIGQISSEVPQNLSASRPQDRQFILSSKKLLLSDSGFYLCAWRGAAGQGKAFFGQGTRLTVV.

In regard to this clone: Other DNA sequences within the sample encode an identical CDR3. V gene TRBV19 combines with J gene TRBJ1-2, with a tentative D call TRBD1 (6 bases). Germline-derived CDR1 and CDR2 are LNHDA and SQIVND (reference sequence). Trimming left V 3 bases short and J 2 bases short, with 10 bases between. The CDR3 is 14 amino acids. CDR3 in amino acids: CASSMGTGNYGYTF. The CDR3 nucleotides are TGTGCCAGTAGTATGGGTACAGGGAACTATGGCTACACCTTC.

CDR3 sequence: CASSLIPGSDTQYF. The CDR3 bases are TGTGCCAGCAGCTTAATCCCCGGGTCAGATACGCAGTATTTT. V is TRBV7-3 and J is TRBJ2-3; D remains unclear. Trimming stripped 1 base from V and 4 bases from J, with 9 bases between. Germline loops: CDR1 SGHTA, CDR2 FQGTGA. The CDR3 runs 14 residues. Variable domain in full (rest from reference TRBV7-3 and TRBJ2-3): GAGVSQTPSNKVTEKGKYVELRCDPISGHTALYWYRQSLGQGPEFLIYFQGTGAADDSGLPNDRFFAVRPEGSVSTLKIQRTERGDSAVYLCASSLIPGSDTQYFGPGTRLTVL.

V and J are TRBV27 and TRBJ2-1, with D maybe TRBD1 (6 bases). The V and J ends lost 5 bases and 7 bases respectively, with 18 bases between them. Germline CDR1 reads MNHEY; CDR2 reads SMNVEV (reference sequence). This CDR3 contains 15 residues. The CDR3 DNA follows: TGTGCCAGCAGTCCTAGACAGGTCCTCCGGAATGAGCAGTTCTTC. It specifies CASSPRQVLRNEQFF.

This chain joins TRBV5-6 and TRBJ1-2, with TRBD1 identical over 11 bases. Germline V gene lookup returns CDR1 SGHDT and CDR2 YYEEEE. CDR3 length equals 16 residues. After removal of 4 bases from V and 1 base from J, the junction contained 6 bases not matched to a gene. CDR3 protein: CASSPGQGDSNYGYTF. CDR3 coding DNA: TGTGCCAGCAGCCCGGGACAGGGGGACAGTAACTATGGCTACACCTTC.

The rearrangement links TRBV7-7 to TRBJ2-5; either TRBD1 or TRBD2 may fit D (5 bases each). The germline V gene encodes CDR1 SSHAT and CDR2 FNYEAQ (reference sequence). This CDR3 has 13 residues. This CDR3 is CASSGTNEETQYF. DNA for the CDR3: TGTGCTAGCTCCGGGACGAACGAAGAGACCCAGTACTTC.

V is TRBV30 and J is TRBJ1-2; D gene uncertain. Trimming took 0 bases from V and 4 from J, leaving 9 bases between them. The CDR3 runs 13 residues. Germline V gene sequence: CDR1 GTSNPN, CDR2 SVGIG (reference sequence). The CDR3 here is CAWSVADGYGYTF. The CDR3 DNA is TGTGCCTGGAGTGTCGCGGACGGCTATGGCTACACCTTC.

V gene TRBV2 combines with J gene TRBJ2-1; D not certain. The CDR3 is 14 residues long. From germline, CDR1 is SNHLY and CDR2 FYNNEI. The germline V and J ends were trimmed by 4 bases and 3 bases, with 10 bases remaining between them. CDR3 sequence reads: CASSAALYYNEQFF. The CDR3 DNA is TGTGCCAGCAGTGCCGCCTTATACTACAATGAGCAGTTCTTC.

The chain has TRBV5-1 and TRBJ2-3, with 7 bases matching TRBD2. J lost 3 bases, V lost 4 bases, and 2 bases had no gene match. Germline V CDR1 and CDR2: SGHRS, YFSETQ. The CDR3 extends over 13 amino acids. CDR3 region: CASSRRETDTQYF. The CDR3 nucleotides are TGCGCCAGCAGCCGGCGGGAGACAGATACGCAGTATTTT.

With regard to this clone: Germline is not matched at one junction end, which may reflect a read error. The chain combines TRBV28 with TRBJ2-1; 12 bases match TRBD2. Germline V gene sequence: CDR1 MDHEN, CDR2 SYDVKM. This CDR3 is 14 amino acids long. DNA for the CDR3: TGTGCCAGCAGTTCGACCGGACTAGCGGGGCTTTACCTCTTC. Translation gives CASSSTGLAGLYLF.

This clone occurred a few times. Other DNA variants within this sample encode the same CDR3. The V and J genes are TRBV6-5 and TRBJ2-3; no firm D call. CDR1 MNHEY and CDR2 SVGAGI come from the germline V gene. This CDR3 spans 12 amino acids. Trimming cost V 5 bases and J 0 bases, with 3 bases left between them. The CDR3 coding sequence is TGTGCCAGCAGTCCTAGCACAGATACGCAGTATTTT. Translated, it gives CASSPSTDTQYF.

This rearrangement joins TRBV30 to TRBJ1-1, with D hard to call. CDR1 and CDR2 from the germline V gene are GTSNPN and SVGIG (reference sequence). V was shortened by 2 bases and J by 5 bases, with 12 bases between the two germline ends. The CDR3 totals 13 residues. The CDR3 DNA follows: TGTGCCTGGAGTACGCAACAAAGGACTGAAGCTTTCTTT. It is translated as CAWSTQQRTEAFF.

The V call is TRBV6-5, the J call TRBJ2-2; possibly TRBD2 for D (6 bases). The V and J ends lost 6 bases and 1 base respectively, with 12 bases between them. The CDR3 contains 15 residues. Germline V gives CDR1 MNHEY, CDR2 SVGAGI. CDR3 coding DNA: TGTGCCAGCAGCAGGACTATCTTGAACACCGGGGAGCTGTTTTTT. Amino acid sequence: CASSRTILNTGELFF.

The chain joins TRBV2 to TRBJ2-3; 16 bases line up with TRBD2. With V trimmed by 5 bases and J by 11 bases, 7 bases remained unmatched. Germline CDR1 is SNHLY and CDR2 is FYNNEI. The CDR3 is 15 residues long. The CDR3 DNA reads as TGTGCCAGCAGTATTCTTGGGACTAGCGGGGGGGAGCAGTATTTT. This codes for CASSILGTSGGEQYF.